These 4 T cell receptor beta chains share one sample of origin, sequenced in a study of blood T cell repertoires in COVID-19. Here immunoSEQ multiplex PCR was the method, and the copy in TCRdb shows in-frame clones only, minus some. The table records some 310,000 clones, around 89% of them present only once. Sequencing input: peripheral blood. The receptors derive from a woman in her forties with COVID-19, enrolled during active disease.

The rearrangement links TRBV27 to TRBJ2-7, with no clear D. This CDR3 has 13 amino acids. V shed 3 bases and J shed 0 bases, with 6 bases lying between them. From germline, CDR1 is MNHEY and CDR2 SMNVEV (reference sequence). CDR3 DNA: TGTGCCAGCAGTTTTGGAGCCTCCTACGAGCAGTACTTC. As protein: CASSFGASYEQYF.

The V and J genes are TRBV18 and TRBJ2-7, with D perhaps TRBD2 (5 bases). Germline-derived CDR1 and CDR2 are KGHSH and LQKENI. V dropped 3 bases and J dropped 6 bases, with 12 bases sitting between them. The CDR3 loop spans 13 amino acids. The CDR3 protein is CASSPVEDGEQYF. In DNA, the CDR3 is TGTGCCAGCTCACCTGTGGAGGATGGCGAGCAGTACTTC. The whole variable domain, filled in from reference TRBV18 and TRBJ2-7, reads NAGVMQNPRHLVRRRGQEARLRCSPMKGHSHVYWYRQLPEEGLKFMVYLQKENIIDESGMPKERFSAEFPKEGPSILRIQQVVRGDSAAYFCASSPVEDGEQYFGPGTRLTVT.

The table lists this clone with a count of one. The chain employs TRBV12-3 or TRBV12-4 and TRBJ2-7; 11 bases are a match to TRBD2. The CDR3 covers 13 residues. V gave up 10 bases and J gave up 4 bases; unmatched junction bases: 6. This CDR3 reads CATLAGGSYEQYF. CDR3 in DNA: TGTGCCACTCTAGCGGGAGGAAGTTACGAGCAGTACTTC.

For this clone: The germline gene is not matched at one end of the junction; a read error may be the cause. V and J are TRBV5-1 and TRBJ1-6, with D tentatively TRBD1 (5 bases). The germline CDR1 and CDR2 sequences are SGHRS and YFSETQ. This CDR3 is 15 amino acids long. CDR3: CARSAGAGGGSPLHF. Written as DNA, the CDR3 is TGCGCCCGCAGCGCGGGCGCGGGGGGGGGTTCACCCCTCCACTTT.